The entry below describes one TCR beta chain. These data are taken from a study of Tregs in tolerant kidney transplant recipients. Thawed PBMCs were FACS-sorted into unstimulated CD4+CD25+CD127- regulatory T cells, CD4+CD25- non-regulatory cells, CD4 and CD8 cells. Sequencing was performed with immunoSEQ multiplex PCR; in TCRdb, only in-frame clones are kept and a portion is missing. The sample includes about 240,000 clones, 80% to 85% of them seen just once. The source of this sequence is a human donor in good health. Sequenced sample: CD4+ T cells from blood.

The CDR3 sequence is CASSYRQVNEKLFF. Here the CDR3 DNA reads TGTGCCAGCAGTTACCGACAAGTCAATGAAAAACTGTTTTTT. The chain carries TRBV6-6 and TRBJ1-4; no reliable D call. The CDR3 loop spans 14 amino acids. Germline V gives CDR1 MNHNY, CDR2 SVGAGI (reference sequence). V lost 2 bases, J lost 5 bases, and 9 bases lay in between.